Presented here are 18 T cell receptor beta chains from one specimen sequenced in a study of long-term antiretroviral therapy in people with HIV. Researchers ran immunoSEQ v3.0 at survey level. Some clones are missing from TCRdb's copy, which holds only in-frame ones; the method was immunoSEQ multiplex PCR. The data contain 7,100 or so clones, roughly 80% of them singletons. Sequenced here: unsorted PBMCs, sampled 1.1 years after starting antiretroviral therapy. The receptors stem from a man aged 35 to 55 with HIV.

The chain is built from TRBV27 and TRBJ2-7, with a weak D call TRBD1 (5 bases). The CDR3 loop spans 13 amino acids. CDR1 and CDR2 from the germline V gene are MNHEY and SMNVEV (reference sequence). V dropped 2 bases and J dropped 7 bases, with 12 bases sitting between them. The CDR3 region is CASSLGAGVEQYF. As DNA, the CDR3 is TGTGCCAGCAGTTTAGGGGCTGGGGTTGAGCAGTACTTC.

The chain is built from TRBV7-9 and TRBJ1-3; weak D call: TRBD1 (5 bases). Deletions cut 5 bases from V and 0 bases from J, with 17 bases between. This CDR3 contains 17 residues. CDR1 is SEHNR and CDR2 is FQNEAQ in the germline V gene (reference sequence). The CDR3 protein is CASSQRDLVISGNTIYF. CDR3 DNA: TGTGCCAGCAGCCAGAGGGACCTCGTCATCTCTGGAAACACCATATATTTT. Based on the CDR3 plus reference TRBV7-9 and TRBJ1-3, the full variable domain is DTGVSQNPRHKITKRGQNVTFRCDPISEHNRLYWYRQTLGQGPEFLTYFQNEAQLEKSRLLSDRFSAERPKGSFSTLEIQRTEQGDSAMYLCASSQRDLVISGNTIYFGEGSWLTVV.

The chain joins TRBV7-8 to TRBJ1-1; TRBD1 aligns across 7 bases. Trimming cost V 3 bases and J 4 bases; bases outside gene matches: 5. CDR3 size: 14 residues. Germline V CDR1 and CDR2: SGHVS, FQNEAQ. The CDR3 nucleotides are TGTGCCAGCAGCTTCGGTCAGGGGGGCACTGAAGCTTTCTTT. Translation gives CASSFGQGGTEAFF.

V is TRBV19 and J is TRBJ2-1; 8 bases map to TRBD2. The germline gives CDR1 LNHDA, CDR2 SQIVND (reference sequence). The junction had 2 bases not matched to a gene; V was cut back by 3 bases and J by 4 bases. The CDR3 extends over 14 amino acids. This CDR3 reads CASSIGGVYNEQFF. The CDR3 DNA reads as TGTGCCAGTAGTATCGGGGGGGTTTACAATGAGCAGTTCTTC.

V and J are TRBV7-9 and TRBJ2-1; no definite D call. This CDR3 comprises 13 residues. Germline V gene lookup returns CDR1 SEHNR and CDR2 FQNEAQ (reference sequence). Trimming took off 1 base at V and 3 bases at J, with 4 bases between the two ends. The CDR3 protein is CASSLGNYNEQFF. The CDR3 nucleotides are TGTGCCAGCAGCTTAGGCAACTACAATGAGCAGTTCTTC.

The chain carries TRBV9 and TRBJ2-7; D is uncertain. V lost 1 base to trimming and J lost 0 bases, with 8 bases between them. Germline CDR1 and CDR2: SGDLS and YYNGEE. This CDR3 has 14 residues. For the CDR3, the DNA is TGTGCCAGCAGCGTAAGTAGGAGCTCCTACGAGCAGTACTTC. Its protein is CASSVSRSSYEQYF.

The rearrangement uses TRBV5-5 and TRBJ2-7; tentatively, D is TRBD1 or TRBD2 (5 bases each). Germline V gives CDR1 SGHKS, CDR2 YYEKEE (reference sequence). V was trimmed by 4 bases and J by 5 bases, leaving 19 bases between them. CDR3 length equals 15 residues. CDR3 bases: TGTGCCAGCAGCCCAGGGACGGTCTCTGGGGACGAGCAGTACTTC. Protein sequence: CASSPGTVSGDEQYF.

This clone was found once. Sequence at one end of the junction differs from germline and may be a read error. The V call is TRBV4-1, the J call TRBJ1-1; D is uncertain. The CDR3 length is 14 residues. Germline V gives CDR1 MGHRA, CDR2 YSYEKL. CDR3 loop: CASSQGGSNPEAFF. Here the CDR3 DNA reads TGCGCCAGCAGCCAAGGTGGTTCGAACCCTGAAGCTTTCTTT.

The chain couples TRBV4-1 to TRBJ2-7; D is perhaps TRBD1 (7 bases). In germline, CDR1 is MGHRA, CDR2 YSYEKL. The V and J ends lost 1 base and 2 bases respectively, with 12 bases between them. The CDR3 sequence is 15 residues long. The DNA for the CDR3 is TGCGCCAGCAGCCAAGGTCAGGGGGGCACCTACGAGCAGTACTTC. Its translation: CASSQGQGGTYEQYF.

J is TRBJ2-2 and V is TRBV5-1; 10 bases agree with TRBD2. V lost 7 bases, J lost 4 bases, and 13 bases stayed unmatched. CDR3 size: 17 residues. The germline CDR1 and CDR2 sequences are SGHRS and YFSETQ. The CDR3 reads CASHGTSGVSGTGELFF. CDR3 coding DNA: TGCGCCAGCCACGGTACTAGCGGGGTGTCGGGCACCGGGGAGCTGTTTTTT.

V is TRBV10-3 and J is TRBJ2-7; 7 bases are a match to TRBD2. Germline CDR1 ENHRY, CDR2 SYGVKD. With V trimmed by 3 bases and J by 3 bases, 8 bases remained unmatched. There are 15 residues in the CDR3. The CDR3 nucleotides read TGTGCCATCAGTGATCCCAGGGACTACATCTACGAGCAGTACTTC. As protein: CAISDPRDYIYEQYF.

The chain recombines TRBV5-1 with TRBJ1-6, with D perhaps matching TRBD1 (6 bases). The CDR3 sequence is 16 residues long. V was shortened by 4 bases and J by 7 bases, with 18 bases between the two germline ends. CDR1 and CDR2 from the germline V gene are SGHRS and YFSETQ. This CDR3 is CASSPRSGEGNSPLHF. In DNA, the CDR3 is TGCGCCAGCAGCCCCCGGTCAGGGGAAGGCAATTCACCCCTCCACTTT.

This chain links TRBV5-1 with TRBJ1-3; the match to TRBD1 covers 7 bases. Germline lookup yields CDR1 SGHRS and CDR2 YFSETQ. V lost 0 bases to trimming and J lost 2 bases; unmatched junction nucleotides: 5. CDR3 length: 16 amino acids. This chain's CDR3 is CASSLGGQVTGNTIYF. As DNA, the CDR3 is TGCGCCAGCAGCTTGGGTGGACAGGTTACTGGAAACACCATATATTTT.

In DNA, the CDR3 is TGTGCCAGTAGTCTCGTAGCGGGCCCTCACAATGAGCAGTTCTTC. Translation: CASSLVAGPHNEQFF. V gene TRBV19 combines with J gene TRBJ2-1; 7 nucleotides line up with TRBD2. Germline trimming cut 5 bases from V and 5 bases from J; bases unmatched to any gene: 9. Germline loops: CDR1 LNHDA, CDR2 SQIVND (reference sequence). The CDR3 has 15 amino acids.

The chain links TRBV14 to TRBJ2-1; maybe TRBD2 (6 bases). Germline V gene data show CDR1 as SGHDN and CDR2 as FVKESK. The CDR3 extends over 17 amino acids. Trimming removed 0 bases at V and 4 bases at J, with 16 bases between. CDR3 sequence (DNA): TGTGCCAGCAGCCAAGACGGTGCGGGGCTTGAATACAATGAGCAGTTCTTC. This translates into CASSQDGAGLEYNEQFF.

This clone was found once. The chain uses TRBV30 and TRBJ1-5, with 12 bases matching TRBD1. Germline V gives CDR1 GTSNPN, CDR2 SVGIG (reference sequence). This CDR3 region has 16 residues. J was trimmed by 6 bases and V by 0 bases; bases with no gene match: 6. The CDR3: CAWSVPGQGAGQPQHF. The DNA of the CDR3 is TGTGCCTGGAGTGTACCGGGACAGGGGGCCGGTCAGCCCCAGCATTTT.

The chain has TRBV18 and TRBJ2-7; D perhaps matches TRBD1 (5 bases). V lost 2 bases and J 1 base, leaving 6 bases between the germline ends. From germline, CDR1 is KGHSH and CDR2 LQKENI. This CDR3 region has 13 residues. The CDR3 DNA follows: TGTGCCAGCTCACCAGACAGTTCCTACGAGCAGTACTTC. Its protein product is CASSPDSSYEQYF. The full variable domain, in which reference TRBV18 and TRBJ2-7 provide the parts outside the CDR3, is NAGVMQNPRHLVRRRGQEARLRCSPMKGHSHVYWYRQLPEEGLKFMVYLQKENIIDESGMPKERFSAEFPKEGPSILRIQQVVRGDSAAYFCASSPDSSYEQYFGPGTRLTVT.

The rearrangement links TRBV5-4 to TRBJ2-7, with D possibly TRBD1 on 6 matching bases. The CDR3 runs to 12 residues. Trimming left V 3 bases short and J 5 bases short, with 9 bases between. Germline loops: CDR1 SGHNT, CDR2 YYREEE (reference sequence). Here the CDR3 reads CASSSGQNEQYF. CDR3 in DNA: TGTGCCAGCAGCTCTGGACAGAACGAGCAGTACTTC.